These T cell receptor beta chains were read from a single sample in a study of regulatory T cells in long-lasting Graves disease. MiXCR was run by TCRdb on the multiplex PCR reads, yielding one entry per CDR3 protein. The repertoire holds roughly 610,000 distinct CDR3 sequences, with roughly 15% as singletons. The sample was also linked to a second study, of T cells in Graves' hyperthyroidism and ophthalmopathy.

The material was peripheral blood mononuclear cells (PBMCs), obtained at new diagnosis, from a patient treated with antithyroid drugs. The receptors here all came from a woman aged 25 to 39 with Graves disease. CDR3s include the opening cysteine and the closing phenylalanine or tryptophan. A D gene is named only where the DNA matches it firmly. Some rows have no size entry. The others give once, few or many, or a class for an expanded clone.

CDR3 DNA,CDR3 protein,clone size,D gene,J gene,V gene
TGTGCCAGTAGTATTGAGGGGGCGCGGACCGGGGAGCTGTTTTTT,CASSIEGARTGELFF,-,TRBD1,TRBJ2-2,TRBV19
TGTGCCAGCAGCCGGACCGATAGACTAGCGGGATACGCAGATACGCAGTATTTT,CASSRTDRLAGYADTQYF,-,TRBD2,TRBJ2-3,TRBV3-1
TGCGCCAGCAGCTTGGATGGGGGCTTGGTGAACACTGAAGCTTTCTTT,CASSLDGGLVNTEAFF,many,-,TRBJ1-1,TRBV5-1
TGTGCCAGCAGACAGGCGGGAGGAGGCGATGAGCAGTTCTTC,CASRQAGGGDEQFF,few,TRBD2,TRBJ2-1,TRBV14
TGCAGTGCTAGAGATCGTGGGATGCTAGAGACCCAGTACTTC,CSARDRGMLETQYF,many,-,TRBJ2-5,TRBV20-1
TGTGCCAGCAGCTCCATCGCTAGCGGAATAACCACAGATACGCAGTATTTT,CASSSIASGITTDTQYF,few,TRBD2,TRBJ2-3,TRBV7-2
TGCAGCGGGGTTGAACGGGGTAGGGTAAACGAGCAGTACTTC,CSGVERGRVNEQYF,once,-,TRBJ2-7,TRBV29-1
TGTGCCAGCAGCTTCTCCGGACTAGCGGGTGCAGATACGCAGTATTTT,CASSFSGLAGADTQYF,few,TRBD2,TRBJ2-3,TRBV7-9
TGTGCCAGCAGCTTCTATTCGGGAGCGGGTAACACAGATACGCAGTATTTT,CASSFYSGAGNTDTQYF,-,-,TRBJ2-3,TRBV9
TGTGCCACCAGCAGAGGGGGACAGGGGATTCATACGCAGTATTTT,CATSRGGQGIHTQYF,-,TRBD1,TRBJ2-3,TRBV15
TGTGCCTGGAGTGTATCGGGCCCACCCCATCAGCCCCAGCATTTT,CAWSVSGPPHQPQHF,-,-,TRBJ1-5,TRBV30
TGTGCCAGCAGCTTAGTAGCGCAGCCATCAGGAGCTTTCTTT,CASSLVAQPSGAFF,once,-,TRBJ1-1,TRBV7-9
TGTGCCAGCAGTGAACAAAGAAACACCATATATTTT,CASSEQRNTIYF,-,-,TRBJ1-3,TRBV6-1
TGTGCCTGGAGTTCGGCAGACAAGATACCGCTAGCCAAAAACATTCAGTACTTC,CAWSSADKIPLAKNIQYF,few,-,TRBJ2-4,TRBV30
TGTGCCAGCATTAGTGGGAGCCCAGATACGCAGTATTTT,CASISGSPDTQYF,many,-,TRBJ2-3,TRBV2
TGTGCCAGCAGTTTAGAACAGGGGAAGATCGAAAAACTGTTTTTT,CASSLEQGKIEKLFF,-,TRBD1,TRBJ1-4,TRBV12-3/TRBV12-4